A single sample is the source of the 4 T cell receptor beta chains below, sequenced in a study of regulatory T cells in long-lasting Graves disease. CDR3-region Arm-PCR and iRepertoire HTBI primers produced the TCR beta libraries. TCRdb re-called the multiplex PCR reads through MiXCR, storing one row per CDR3 protein. The table includes 450,000 to 650,000 distinct CDR3 sequences, around 16% detected once. The sample's time point: newly diagnosed GD, antithyroid drugs for less than 3 months. RNA isolated from PBMCs was used to make the TCR library. This same sample was also taken into another study, of T cells in Graves' hyperthyroidism and ophthalmopathy.

Here the sequenced sample was peripheral blood mononuclear cells (PBMCs), taken at new diagnosis, from a patient treated with antithyroid drugs. The receptors stem from a woman aged 35-65 years with Graves disease.

This clonotype was picked up a small number of times. The CDR3 loop is CASSFGRGANTGELFF. Here the CDR3 DNA reads TGTGCCAGCAGTTTTGGGCGGGGGGCGAACACCGGGGAGCTGTTTTTT. This chain joins TRBV28 and TRBJ2-2; 8 nucleotides agree with TRBD2. V shed 3 bases, J shed 0 bases, and the junction held 3 bases outside the gene matches. CDR3 length: 16 amino acids. The germline CDR1 and CDR2 sequences are MDHEN and SYDVKM.

This clonotype was seen only a few times. This chain joins TRBV29-1 and TRBJ1-2, with unresolved D. Trimming left V 2 bases short and J 6 bases short, with 4 bases between. The CDR3 loop spans 10 amino acids. CDR1 is SQVTM, CDR2 ANQGSEA, per germline. This CDR3 reads CSVEQDGYTF. The CDR3 nucleotides read TGCAGCGTTGAACAGGATGGCTACACCTTC.

This clonotype has at least ten counts. This CDR3 is CASSYLSGGDTEAFF. As DNA, the CDR3 is TGTGCCAGCAGTTACTTATCGGGTGGGGACACTGAAGCTTTCTTT. The gene calls are TRBV6-5 and TRBJ1-1, with unresolved D. The V end lost 1 base, the J end lost 3 bases, and 12 bases lay between the germline ends. This CDR3 is 15 amino acids long. Germline CDR1 and CDR2: MNHEY and SVGAGI.

This clonotype was counted only a few times. This rearrangement joins TRBV18 to TRBJ1-3, with D tentatively TRBD1 (6 bases). The length of the CDR3 is 15 residues. Per germline, CDR1 KGHSH and CDR2 LQKENI. With 2 bases removed from V and 7 bases from J, the gap between germline ends came to 15 bases. In nucleotides, the CDR3 is TGTGCCAGCTCACCAGAGGTACCAGGGGTGAACACCATATATTTT. As protein: CASSPEVPGVNTIYF.